These 15 T cell receptor beta chains were sequenced from one sample in a study of blood T cell repertoires in COVID-19 (dated by TCRdb to 2020 to 2022). Libraries were prepared through the immunoSEQ multiplex PCR assay. TCRdb obtained this table from immuneACCESS and retained in-frame rearrangements with V and J assigned. These tables miss some clones; where compared with another copy, unresolved V genes account for less than half of the shortfall, and the remainder is unexplained. For this sample there are 100,000 to 120,000 clones; roughly 91% appear just once. The ten largest clones add up to about 3% of the sample. The sequenced material came from peripheral blood. The receptors here all came from a woman in her 50s with acute or convalescent COVID-19.

This clone was observed a single time. The V call is TRBV5-1, the J call TRBJ1-2; 9 bases agree with TRBD1. This CDR3 region has 18 residues. From germline, CDR1 is SGHRS and CDR2 YFSETQ. V was clipped by 4 bases and J by 4 bases; unmatched bases: 17. The CDR3 coding sequence is TGCGCCAGCAGCGCCCTAGATCGACAGGGGGGCGGAGGCTATGGCTACACCTTC. This gives the protein CASSALDRQGGGGYGYTF.

The chain recombines TRBV6-1 with TRBJ2-7; 11 nucleotides agree with TRBD1. Germline V CDR1 and CDR2: MNHNS, SASEGT. The CDR3 contains 15 residues. V shed 3 bases, J shed 4 bases, and the junction held 5 bases outside the gene matches. CDR3 nucleotides: TGTGCCAGCAGTGATCGGACAGGGGGCAGGTACGAGCAGTACTTC. This codes for CASSDRTGGRYEQYF.

The J gene is TRBJ1-2, the V gene TRBV5-6, with D tentatively TRBD1 (5 bases). The V and J ends lost 1 base and 8 bases respectively, with 18 bases between them. CDR1 and CDR2 (germline): SGHDT, YYEEEE. CDR3 length: 15 amino acids. Written as DNA, the CDR3 is TGTGCCAGCAGCTTGTCAGCACAGGCCACGAGAGGCTACACCTTC. This codes for CASSLSAQATRGYTF.

This chain connects TRBV5-1 to TRBJ1-2; 10 positions agree with TRBD1. V shed 4 bases and J 3 bases; nucleotides not matched to a gene: 6. This CDR3 region has 15 residues. Looked up from germline, CDR1 is SGHRS and CDR2 is YFSETQ. CDR3 sequence reads: CASSPGTGVDYGYTF. The CDR3 nucleotides read TGCGCCAGCAGCCCAGGGACAGGGGTGGACTATGGCTACACCTTC.

The chain uses TRBV4-2 and TRBJ1-5; D might be TRBD1 (5 bases). The V gene lost 0 bases and the J gene lost 5 bases, with 14 bases spanning the gap. This CDR3 has 16 amino acids. CDR1 is LGHNA and CDR2 is YNFKEQ in the germline V gene. CDR3 region: CASSQDVRTRDQPQHF. CDR3 in DNA: TGTGCCAGCAGCCAAGATGTCAGGACAAGGGATCAGCCCCAGCATTTT.

This clone has a single count. V is TRBV2 and J is TRBJ2-5; D may be TRBD1 (6 bases). There are 16 residues in the CDR3. V was cut by 4 bases and J by 4 bases, with 19 bases left in between. Germline V gene lookup returns CDR1 SNHLY and CDR2 FYNNEI. The CDR3 coding sequence is TGTGCCAGCAGTGTAGGACAGAGATGGGTGGCAGAGACCCAGTACTTC. Translated: CASSVGQRWVAETQYF.

The J gene is TRBJ2-7, the V gene TRBV5-6; the match to TRBD2 covers 7 bases. V trimming: 4 bases; J trimming: 0 bases; junction bases outside the gene matches: 7. Looked up from germline, CDR1 is SGHDT and CDR2 is YYEEEE. This CDR3 has 15 amino acids. CDR3 loop: CASSRSGPSSYEQYF. In nucleotides, the CDR3 is TGTGCCAGCAGCCGTAGCGGGCCTAGCTCCTACGAGCAGTACTTC. Variable domain in full (rest from reference TRBV5-6 and TRBJ2-7): DAGVTQSPTHLIKTRGQQVTLRCSPKSGHDTVSWYQQALGQGPQFIFQYYEEEERQRGNFPDRFSGHQFPNYSSELNVNALLLGDSALYLCASSRSGPSSYEQYFGPGTRLTVT.

The gene calls are TRBV6-1 and TRBJ2-1; a weak D match, TRBD2 (5 bases). V lost 2 bases, J lost 7 bases, and 9 bases lay in between. The CDR3 sequence is 13 residues long. The germline CDR1 and CDR2 sequences are MNHNS and SASEGT. The CDR3 region is CASSELAGNEQFF. The CDR3 nucleotides read TGTGCCAGCAGTGAACTAGCTGGGAATGAGCAGTTCTTC.

Turning to this clone: The germline gene is not matched at one end of the junction; a read error may be the cause. The chain is built from TRBV19 and TRBJ2-7; TRBD1 is a possible D gene (5 bases). This CDR3 is built from 15 residues. The germline CDR1 and CDR2 sequences are LNHDA and SQIVND (reference sequence). This chain's CDR3 is CASSLGQVGSHEQYF. The CDR3 DNA sequence: TGTGCCAGTAGTTTGGGGCAGGTAGGCTCCCACGAGCAGTACTTC.

This clone was recorded only once. The chain links TRBV12-3 or TRBV12-4 to TRBJ2-7; D not resolved. The CDR3 covers 11 residues. V dropped 3 bases and J dropped 7 bases, with 7 bases sitting between them. Here the CDR3 reads CASSLRWEQYF. For the CDR3, the DNA is TGTGCCAGCAGTTTGCGGTGGGAGCAGTACTTC.

The chain recombines TRBV4-1 with TRBJ2-1, with D possibly TRBD1 on 6 matching bases. The CDR3 length is 12 residues. V gave up 4 bases and J gave up 9 bases, with 10 bases separating them. Per the germline V gene, CDR1 is MGHRA and CDR2 is YSYEKL. DNA for the CDR3: TGCGCCAGCAGCCCCCAGGGGAGTGAGCAGTTCTTC. This sequence encodes CASSPQGSEQFF.

The chain has TRBV30 and TRBJ2-7; TRBD1 might be the D (7 bases). The length of the CDR3 is 15 residues. V was trimmed by 2 bases and J by 6 bases, leaving 20 bases between them. Germline V gene sequence: CDR1 GTSNPN, CDR2 SVGIG (reference sequence). The CDR3 spells CAWSRLGQGGPEQYF. The CDR3 coding sequence is TGTGCCTGGAGTCGTTTGGGCCAGGGGGGACCCGAGCAGTACTTC.

The chain recombines TRBV7-9 with TRBJ1-1, with D possibly matching TRBD1 (5 bases). The germline V gene has CDR1 SEHNR and CDR2 FQNEAQ (reference sequence). The CDR3 extends over 14 amino acids. V dropped 1 base and J dropped 5 bases, with 11 bases sitting between them. The CDR3: CASSLVQGRTEAFF. The CDR3 nucleotides are TGTGCCAGCAGCTTAGTCCAGGGTCGGACTGAAGCTTTCTTT. The full variable domain, its missing parts supplied by reference TRBV7-9 and TRBJ1-1, is DTGVSQNPRHKITKRGQNVTFRCDPISEHNRLYWYRQTLGQGPEFLTYFQNEAQLEKSRLLSDRFSAERPKGSFSTLEIQRTEQGDSAMYLCASSLVQGRTEAFFGQGTRLTVV.

CDR3: CASSPFRTAQETQYF. In DNA, the CDR3 is TGTGCCAGCAGTCCCTTCCGGACAGCACAAGAGACCCAGTACTTC. J is TRBJ2-5 and V is TRBV6-5, with a weak D call TRBD1 (6 bases). Germline CDR1 and CDR2: MNHEY and SVGAGI. V was trimmed by 5 bases and J by 2 bases, leaving 15 bases between them. This CDR3 is built from 15 residues.

This clone was seen just once. V is TRBV28 and J is TRBJ2-3; the match to TRBD2 covers 9 bases. There are 16 residues in the CDR3. Germline lookup yields CDR1 MDHEN and CDR2 SYDVKM. With 8 bases clipped from V and 3 bases from J, the junction kept 12 bases outside the gene matches. CDR3 in DNA: TGTGCCAGCGGCCCTGAGCGGACTAGCGCTACAGATACGCAGTATTTT. Translating it yields CASGPERTSATDTQYF.